The clone carrying this T cell receptor (beta chain) was recorded only once. Assay used: immunoSEQ multiplex PCR; TCRdb lists only in-frame clones, some missing. The sample has about 170,000 clones; 80% to 90% are singletons. CDR3 length equals 11 residues. CDR1 DFQATT and CDR2 SNEGSKA come from the germline V gene (reference sequence). With 7 bases removed from V and 3 bases from J, the gap between germline ends came to 10 bases. The record originates from a study of T cell responses to AZD1222 COVID-19 vaccine. The source material was peripheral blood, sampled on day 0 of AZD1222 vaccination. The rearrangement links TRBV20-1 to TRBJ2-7, with D hard to call. This clonotype was sampled from an adult in good health. CDR3 sequence reads: CSGRTSYEQYF. In nucleotides, the CDR3 is TGCAGTGGCCGGACCAGCTACGAGCAGTACTTC.